One and the same sample provided the 26 T cell receptor beta chains below, sequenced in a study of blood T cells in healthy people across ages. Next came a second PCR, run for about 6 to 12 cycles, which used a sample-barcoded 5' primer along with a J-beta primer mix. MiXCR, run by TCRdb on the 5' RACE reads, gives a single entry per CDR3 protein. Of 750,000 to 1,000,000 distinct CDR3 sequences in the sample, 25% to 30% were seen once. The same data also contributed to another study, on T cells of mothers and their children.

The specimen was blood. The receptors shown here come from a woman in her forties in good health.

There are many counts of this clonotype. The gene calls are TRBV7-2 and TRBJ2-4, with D unclear. Germline V lookup: CDR1 SGHTA, CDR2 FQGNSA. The V and J ends lost 2 bases and 1 base respectively, with 9 bases between them. The CDR3 is 15 residues long. CDR3 sequence: CASSLSALAKNIQYF. CDR3 bases: TGTGCCAGCAGCTTATCAGCGTTGGCCAAAAACATTCAGTACTTC.

Points on this clonotype: A much larger clone differs from this one at a single base, so this may be a read error. The rearrangement links TRBV20-1 to TRBJ2-5, with D unresolved. Germline V gene data show CDR1 as DFQATT and CDR2 as SNEGSKA (reference sequence). Trimming took off 6 bases at V and 5 bases at J, with 10 bases between the two ends. The CDR3 totals 11 residues. The CDR3 coding sequence is TGCAGTGCCTCGGTGTGCGAGACCCAGTACTTC. It is translated as CSASVCETQYF.

Note on this clonotype: The junction departs from germline at one end; a sequencing error may be responsible. The chain joins TRBV15 to TRBJ1-4; 8 positions match TRBD1. Germline V CDR1 and CDR2: LNHNV, YYDKDF (reference sequence). CDR3 size: 15 residues. Here the CDR3 DNA reads TGTGCCACCAGCAGAGAGACAGGGGTTAATGAAGAACTGTTTTTT. Amino acid sequence: CATSRETGVNEELFF.

This clonotype was observed many times. CDR3 amino acids: CASSPPSTVKTSYEQYF. In nucleotides, the CDR3 is TGTGCCAGCAGTCCACCGTCGACAGTCAAGACCTCCTACGAGCAGTACTTC. The rearrangement links TRBV28 to TRBJ2-7; D possibly corresponds to TRBD1 (5 bases). This CDR3 region has 17 residues. V gave up 5 bases and J gave up 0 bases, with 20 bases separating them. The germline CDR1 and CDR2 sequences are MDHEN and SYDVKM.

Regarding this clonotype: A much larger clone is a single base away; this may be a read error. The V call is TRBV3-1, the J call TRBJ2-7; 8 bases match TRBD1. The CDR3 spans 15 residues. CDR1 is LGHDT, CDR2 YNNKEL, per germline (reference sequence). V was clipped by 4 bases and J by 3 bases; unmatched bases: 8. This chain's CDR3 is CASSPRTGSVYEQYF. In nucleotides, the CDR3 is TGTGCCAGCAGCCCCCGGACAGGGTCGGTCTACGAGCAGTACTTC.

This clonotype appeared a few times. This rearrangement joins TRBV20-1 to TRBJ2-3, with 10 nucleotides matching TRBD2. Trimming removed 6 bases from V and 8 bases from J; junction bases left unmatched: 14. The CDR3 extends over 15 amino acids. Germline V gene sequence: CDR1 DFQATT, CDR2 SNEGSKA (reference sequence). The CDR3 loop is CSASELAGDWGTQYF. CDR3 DNA: TGCAGTGCGTCCGAGCTAGCGGGGGACTGGGGTACGCAGTATTTT.

This sequence joins TRBV6-5 and TRBJ1-1; possible D gene TRBD1, 5 bases. Trimming took 6 bases from V and 6 from J, leaving 14 bases between them. The germline V gene has CDR1 MNHEY and CDR2 SVGAGI. The length of the CDR3 is 13 residues. The CDR3: CASSPGTLAEAFF. The CDR3 nucleotides are TGTGCCAGCAGCCCCGGGACCCTCGCTGAAGCTTTCTTT.

This clonotype has just a few counts. V is TRBV7-2 and J is TRBJ1-1, with D unresolved. The CDR3 has 14 amino acids. Germline V gives CDR1 SGHTA, CDR2 FQGNSA. Trimming removed 7 bases at V and 0 bases at J, with 12 bases between. The CDR3 region is CASTPGRLNTEAFF. The CDR3 nucleotides are TGTGCCAGCACCCCCGGACGTCTGAACACTGAAGCTTTCTTT.

This clonotype was recorded once. This chain connects TRBV7-2 to TRBJ1-3; TRBD1 matches at 7 bases. This CDR3 has 15 amino acids. Germline CDR1 SGHTA, CDR2 FQGNSA. V gave up 5 bases and J gave up 2 bases; unmatched junction bases: 6. The CDR3 nucleotides are TGTGCCAGCAGCAACTACGGACAGGCTGGAAACACCATATATTTT. Translation gives CASSNYGQAGNTIYF.

This clonotype was observed a handful of times. V gene TRBV29-1 combines with J gene TRBJ1-4; D is perhaps TRBD1 (5 bases). Germline assignment: CDR1 SQVTM and CDR2 ANQGSEA. V was pared by 4 bases and J by 8 bases, with 14 bases between. The length of the CDR3 is 13 residues. The chain's CDR3 is CSVAGDSGEKLFF. In DNA, the CDR3 is TGCAGCGTTGCGGGTGACAGCGGGGAAAAACTGTTTTTT.

Turning to this clonotype: A much larger clone differs by one base, so this may be a read error. This chain connects TRBV28 to TRBJ1-2; tentative D call: TRBD1 (5 bases). Per the germline V gene, CDR1 is MDHEN and CDR2 is SYDVKM. This CDR3 is 19 amino acids long. CDR3 DNA sequence: TGTGCCAGCAGGACCGGTCGGGGGAGAAACAGCCACATCAACTATGGCTGCACCTTC. It is translated as CASRTGRGRNSHINYGCTF.

This rearrangement joins TRBV6-1 to TRBJ2-1; D possibly matches TRBD1 or TRBD2 (5 bases each). V lost 2 bases and J 10 bases, leaving 9 bases between the germline ends. The CDR3 extends over 12 amino acids. Germline values: CDR1 MNHNS, CDR2 SASEGT. The CDR3, as DNA: TGTGCCAGCAGTGAATCCGGGACCGAGCAGTTCTTC. Encoded protein: CASSESGTEQFF.

This chain uses TRBV4-3 with TRBJ2-3, with 11 positions matching TRBD2. Germline CDR1 reads LGHNA; CDR2 reads YSLEER. After removal of 0 bases from V and 6 bases from J, the junction contained 11 bases not matched to a gene. This CDR3 has 18 amino acids. This chain's CDR3 is CASSQDPTSGTTKDTQYF. DNA for the CDR3: TGCGCCAGCAGCCAAGATCCGACTAGCGGGACGACTAAGGATACGCAGTATTTT.

The chain is built from TRBV5-1 and TRBJ2-3; D perhaps matches TRBD2 (6 bases). Trimming removed 4 bases at V and 1 base at J, with 16 bases between. CDR1 is SGHRS, CDR2 YFSETQ, per germline. This CDR3 contains 16 residues. For the CDR3, the DNA is TGCGCCAGCAGCAAGGATGGAGGCGGGGGCACAGATACGCAGTATTTT. Its protein is CASSKDGGGGTDTQYF.

The gene calls are TRBV5-8 and TRBJ2-4; 7 bases are a match to TRBD2. The end of the DNA is better explained by TRBJ2-7, so the J call may be wrong. From germline, CDR1 is SGHTS and CDR2 YDEGEE. The CDR3 is 16 amino acids. The CDR3 reads CASSSQKALRGYEQYF. CDR3 in DNA: TGTGCCAGCAGCTCCCAAAAAGCGCTGCGGGGGTACGAGCAGTACTTC.

This sequence joins TRBV5-1 and TRBJ2-7, with 10 nucleotides matching TRBD2. The CDR3 is made up of 16 amino acids. Germline CDR1 SGHRS, CDR2 YFSETQ. The trim removed 4 bases at V and 0 bases at J, leaving 7 bases unmatched. The CDR3 spells CASSPDPSGGSYEQYF. The CDR3 nucleotides read TGCGCCAGCAGCCCTGACCCTAGCGGGGGCTCCTACGAGCAGTACTTC. The full variable domain, in which reference TRBV5-1 and TRBJ2-7 provide the parts outside the CDR3, is KAGVTQTPRYLIKTRGQQVTLSCSPISGHRSVSWYQQTPGQGLQFLFEYFSETQRNKGNFPGRFSGRQFSNSRSEMNVSTLELGDSALYLCASSPDPSGGSYEQYFGPGTRLTVT.

V usage is TRBV3-1 and J usage is TRBJ2-5; D ambiguous. The CDR3 is made up of 15 amino acids. Germline loops: CDR1 LGHDT, CDR2 YNNKEL (reference sequence). The V gene lost 5 bases and the J gene lost 3 bases, with 16 bases spanning the gap. Here the CDR3 reads CASSTRASREETQYF. CDR3 DNA: TGTGCCAGCAGCACCCGGGCCTCTAGGGAAGAGACCCAGTACTTC.

In regard to this clonotype: The germline gene is not matched at one end of the junction; a read error may be the cause. The rearrangement uses TRBV7-3 and TRBJ1-1; the D is unclear. Germline loops: CDR1 SGHTA, CDR2 FQGTGA. This CDR3 is built from 17 residues. CDR3 region: CANSFGFGGSKNTEAFF. CDR3 sequence (DNA): TGTGCCAACAGCTTCGGATTCGGTGGCAGCAAGAACACTGAAGCTTTCTTT.

The sample holds many counts of this clonotype. V gene TRBV7-9 combines with J gene TRBJ2-1, with D tentatively TRBD1 (6 bases). V was pared by 5 bases and J by 7 bases, with 9 bases between. The CDR3 is made up of 12 amino acids. The germline CDR1 and CDR2 sequences are SEHNR and FQNEAQ (reference sequence). The CDR3 spells CASSSRGNEQFF. For the CDR3, the DNA is TGTGCCAGCAGCAGCAGGGGTAATGAGCAGTTCTTC.

This clonotype was counted many times. A much larger clone lies a single base off, so this may be a read error. This chain connects TRBV6-1 to TRBJ2-1; the match to TRBD2 covers 11 bases. V trimming: 1 base; J trimming: 6 bases; junction bases outside the gene matches: 2. Per germline, CDR1 MNHNS and CDR2 SASEGT. CDR3 length equals 15 residues. The CDR3 DNA reads as TGTGCCAGCAGTGAAGTTAGCGGGGGGGCCAATGAGCAGTTCTTC. Translated, it gives CASSEVSGGANEQFF.

This clonotype was observed at least ten times. J is TRBJ2-3 and V is TRBV10-3; 16 positions agree with TRBD2. After removal of 10 bases from V and 4 bases from J, the junction contained 8 bases not matched to a gene. CDR1 is ENHRY, CDR2 SYGVKD, per germline. The CDR3 extends over 16 amino acids. CDR3 coding DNA: TGTGCCACCGGGACTAGCGGGGGGGATTCAGCAGATACGCAGTATTTT. It encodes CATGTSGGDSADTQYF.

This clonotype was seen once. In DNA form, the CDR3 reads TGTGCCAGCACCCCCGTTCGGAACACTGAAGCTTTCTTT. It codes for CASTPVRNTEAFF. The chain employs TRBV28 and TRBJ1-1; D ambiguous. Trimming left V 7 bases short and J 1 base short, with 10 bases between. CDR3 size: 13 residues. Germline-derived CDR1 and CDR2 are MDHEN and SYDVKM.

This clonotype was seen a handful of times. This sequence joins TRBV12-3 or TRBV12-4 and TRBJ1-5, with D possibly matching TRBD1 (5 bases). The CDR3 runs to 15 residues. Trimming cost V 5 bases and J 6 bases, with 17 bases left between them. The CDR3 is CASSHVWDGGQPQHF. CDR3 DNA: TGTGCCAGCAGTCACGTCTGGGACGGTGGTCAGCCCCAGCATTTT.

This clonotype was detected many times. The J gene is TRBJ2-5, the V gene TRBV20-1, with TRBD1 identical over 7 bases. CDR3 length: 13 residues. Germline-derived CDR1 and CDR2 are DFQATT and SNEGSKA (reference sequence). CDR3 DNA: TGCAGCCCCGCCGGGACAGCCCAAGAGACCCAGTACTTC. It encodes CSPAGTAQETQYF.

As to this clonotype: At one of its ends the junction is not consistent with the germline gene, which may arise from a read error. This chain's CDR3 is CASIFLADPSHEQYF. CDR3 DNA: TGTGCCAGCATATTTCTAGCGGATCCCTCCCACGAGCAGTACTTC. This chain uses TRBV6-1 with TRBJ2-7; TRBD2 agrees at 7 bases. The CDR3 has 15 amino acids. The V gene's germline CDR1 is MNHNS and CDR2 SASEGT.

The rearrangement joins TRBV27 to TRBJ2-1; perhaps TRBD2 as D (6 bases). Trimming took 7 bases from V and 2 from J, leaving 18 bases between them. This CDR3 region has 16 residues. CDR1 MNHEY and CDR2 SMNVEV come from the germline V gene (reference sequence). The CDR3 nucleotides read TGTGCCAGCATTTCTCTTACGGGACTCCCCTACAATGAGCAGTTCTTC. Its translation: CASISLTGLPYNEQFF.